This T cell receptor (beta chain) was recorded in a study of T cell responses to AZD1222 COVID-19 vaccine. V dropped 3 bases and J dropped 8; count of bases not matched to a gene: 9. The length of the CDR3 is 14 residues. The germline gives CDR1 SEHNR, CDR2 FQNEAQ (reference sequence). Repertoires were generated with immunoSEQ multiplex PCR, while TCRdb's copy carries only in-frame clones and drops some. The sample contains about 150,000 clones, roughly 91% of which appear only once. The TCR sequence derives from an adult in good health. The J gene is TRBJ1-2, the V gene TRBV7-9, with 7 bases lining up with TRBD1. The starting material was peripheral blood, obtained on day 0 of AZD1222 vaccination. CDR3 region: CASSFQDREEGYTF. Here the CDR3 DNA reads TGTGCCAGCAGCTTCCAAGACAGGGAAGAGGGCTACACCTTC.